This TCR beta chain was recovered during a study of a mutant IDH1 vaccine in newly diagnosed glioma. Overall study: With temozolomide cycles, or 4-6 weeks after radiotherapy alone, vaccination was started. Regarding the study as a whole: Shifts in the top peripheral T cell clonotypes seemed unrelated to pseudoprogression.

Sequenced by immunoSEQ multiplex PCR; TCRdb stores in-frame clones only, minus some. The sample lists 29,000 or so clones, roughly 80% occurring once. The time point here: week 23, last vaccination. Vaccine doses each comprised 300 ug of mutant IDH1 20-mer peptide, with topical imiquimod. Comments on this clone: The antigen is not known.

This clonotype originated in a woman aged 18-29 years with glioma. This specimen was PBMCs, taken from a glioma patient whose treatment included an IDH1 peptide vaccine.

The CDR3, as DNA: TGTGCCAGCAGCGTACGGGCCGGGACAGGGGGGGAGACCCAGTACTTC. It yields the protein CASSVRAGTGGETQYF. V gene TRBV7-2 combines with J gene TRBJ2-5, with TRBD1 identical over 11 bases. The CDR3 length is 16 residues. Losses at the gene ends were 5 bases for V and 5 bases for J; bases not matched to a gene: 10. CDR1 and CDR2 from the germline V gene are SGHTA and FQGNSA. The whole variable domain, filled in from reference TRBV7-2 and TRBJ2-5, reads GAGVSQSPSNKVTEKGKDVELRCDPISGHTALYWYRQSLGQGLEFLIYFQGNSAPDKSGLPSDRFSAERTGGSVSTLTIQRTQQEDSAVYLCASSVRAGTGGETQYFGPGTRLLVL.